The 15 T cell receptor beta chains listed next were all sequenced from one sample in a study of CD8+CD57+ T cells in acquired aplastic anemia. Genomic DNA provided the template from which TCR beta VDJ and CDR3 profiles were obtained. One entry per CDR3 protein, called by TCRdb with MiXCR from the reads. This sample yields 95,000 to 120,000 distinct CDR3 sequences, of which 40% to 65% are seen a single time; roughly 34% belongs to the top ten. Sequenced input: sorted CD4+, CD8+, or CD8+CD57+ T cells (not recorded which) from PBMCs. Receptors were obtained from a human donor in good health, serving as a control.

A remark on this clonotype: A much larger clone is a single base away; this may be a read error. The J gene is TRBJ2-3, the V gene TRBV10-3, with 9 bases lining up with TRBD1. This CDR3 contains 15 residues. Trimming at V came to 3 bases and at J to 4 bases, leaving 5 bases not matched to a gene. Germline loops: CDR1 ENHRY, CDR2 SYGVKD. The CDR3 is CAISDSDRGSDTQYF. CDR3 DNA: TGTGCCATCAGTGACTCGGACAGGGGCTCAGATACGCAGTATTTT.

Details on this clonotype: No conserved phenylalanine or tryptophan is present at the end of the CDR3, so a read error is the likely explanation. Because the CDR3's place on the DNA is in doubt, the DNA is left out and the CDR3 is given as listed by TCRdb. The J gene is TRBJ2-5, the V gene TRBV5-1; the table's D call, TRBD1, has no DNA check behind it. The CDR3 is made up of 15 amino acids, end residues included. The germline V gene has CDR1 SGHRS and CDR2 YFSETQ. This CDR3 is CASSLSPGRQETQCL.

The genes are TRBV20-1 and TRBJ2-1, with D maybe TRBD2 (7 bases). V lost 3 bases, J lost 0 bases, and 9 bases lay in between. CDR3 size: 14 residues. The V gene's germline CDR1 is DFQATT and CDR2 SNEGSKA (reference sequence). CDR3 nucleotides: TGCAGTGCTAGGAGGGGGGGCTCCTACAATGAGCAGTTCTTC. Encoded protein: CSARRGGSYNEQFF.

The gene calls are TRBV6-1 and TRBJ1-5, with 7 bases aligning to TRBD1. Germline loops: CDR1 MNHNS, CDR2 SASEGT. Trimming cost V 8 bases and J 6 bases; bases outside gene matches: 7. This CDR3 is 13 amino acids long. The CDR3 protein is CASGEDRTQPQHF. CDR3 bases: TGTGCCAGCGGAGAGGACAGGACTCAGCCCCAGCATTTT.

In its sample, this clonotype was seen a few times. The chain has TRBV19 and TRBJ2-7, with no clear D. V was trimmed by 4 bases and J by 4 bases, leaving 11 bases between them. This CDR3 region has 13 residues. CDR1 LNHDA and CDR2 SQIVND come from the germline V gene (reference sequence). The CDR3 sequence is CASSTPHGYEQYF. In DNA, the CDR3 is TGTGCCAGTAGTACCCCCCATGGATACGAGCAGTACTTC. Based on the CDR3 plus reference TRBV19 and TRBJ2-7, the full variable domain is DGGITQSPKYLFRKEGQNVTLSCEQNLNHDAMYWYRQDPGQGLRLIYYSQIVNDFQKGDIAEGYSVSREKKESFPLTVTSAQKNPTAFYLCASSTPHGYEQYFGPGTRLTVT.

On this clonotype itself: Given a much more abundant clone one base away, this may be a read error. The CDR3 sequence is CASNWVAGGQHNEQFF. In DNA, the CDR3 is TGTGCCAGCAATTGGGTGGCGGGGGGGCAACACAATGAGCAGTTCTTC. The chain combines TRBV25-1 with TRBJ2-1; 9 bases are shared with TRBD2. The CDR3 loop spans 16 amino acids. The germline V gene encodes CDR1 MGHDK and CDR2 SYGVNS. V shed 7 bases and J 5 bases; nucleotides not matched to a gene: 12.

This clonotype was counted between two and nine times. The chain carries TRBV5-4 and TRBJ2-7; a possible D gene is TRBD2 (5 bases). The CDR3 runs 14 residues. Germline values: CDR1 SGHNT, CDR2 YYREEE (reference sequence). The ends were cut back, 4 bases at V and 7 bases at J, with 18 bases in the middle. This CDR3 is CASSPRLDGGEQYF. The CDR3, as DNA: TGTGCCAGCAGCCCCCGCCTGGACGGAGGTGAGCAGTACTTC.

The chain combines TRBV6-1 with TRBJ2-7; the D gene could be TRBD1 or TRBD2 (6 bases each). V shed 5 bases and J shed 3 bases, with 14 bases lying between them. Germline-derived CDR1 and CDR2 are MNHNS and SASEGT. The CDR3 totals 14 residues. CDR3 nucleotides: TGTGCCAGCAGTCCGACAGGAGGGAGCTACGAGCAGTACGTC. Encoded protein: CASSPTGGSYEQYV.

This chain joins TRBV16 and TRBJ1-1, with 7 bases matching TRBD1. This CDR3 spans 15 amino acids. Losses at the gene ends were 2 bases for V and 1 base for J; bases not matched to a gene: 4. Per germline, CDR1 KGHSY and CDR2 FQNENV. Written as DNA, the CDR3 is TGTGCCAGCAGCCAACCCGGGACAGCGAACACTGAAGCTTTCTTT. Its translation is CASSQPGTANTEAFF.

This clonotype was detected only once. V usage is TRBV29-1 and J usage is TRBJ2-7; D tentatively fits TRBD1 or TRBD2 (5 bases each). The V and J ends lost 4 bases and 6 bases respectively, with 16 bases between them. CDR1 is SQVTM, CDR2 ANQGSEA, per germline. This CDR3 has 13 amino acids. CDR3 region: CSVGPDRGAEQYF. The CDR3, as DNA: TGCAGCGTTGGCCCCGACAGAGGGGCCGAGCAGTACTTC.

V usage is TRBV20-1 and J usage is TRBJ1-2, with 8 bases lining up with TRBD1. The trim removed 6 bases at V and 1 base at J, leaving 4 bases unmatched. Germline V lookup: CDR1 DFQATT, CDR2 SNEGSKA (reference sequence). The CDR3 runs to 13 residues. The CDR3 is CSATTGVNYGYTF. The CDR3 coding sequence is TGCAGTGCGACGACAGGGGTTAACTATGGCTACACCTTC.

The chain combines TRBV9 with TRBJ1-2, with D unclear. Per germline, CDR1 SGDLS and CDR2 YYNGEE. The CDR3 loop spans 11 amino acids. Trimming pared 0 bases from V and 10 bases from J, leaving 7 bases between. The CDR3 loop is CASSVVQHYTF. The CDR3 DNA is TGTGCCAGCAGCGTAGTCCAGCACTACACCTTC.

This clonotype was seen repeatedly, ten times or more. The chain recombines TRBV4-1 with TRBJ1-1; maybe TRBD1 (5 bases). The CDR3 runs to 14 residues. V was clipped by 3 bases and J by 11 bases, with 19 bases between them. Germline V gives CDR1 MGHRA, CDR2 YSYEKL. CDR3 loop: CASSQTDRSPGAFF. CDR3 sequence (DNA): TGCGCCAGCAGCCAGACAGACAGATCCCCGGGGGCTTTCTTT.

The chain employs TRBV9 and TRBJ2-7, with 10 bases aligning to TRBD1. The J call is uncertain, as TRBJ1-2 better fits the DNA end. The CDR3 spans 13 residues. Germline-derived CDR1 and CDR2 are SGDLS and YYNGEE. As DNA, the CDR3 is TGTGCCAGTGGGACCGGGACAGGGGAAAGCTACACCTTC. Amino acid sequence: CASGTGTGESYTF.

This clonotype was observed many times. The chain couples TRBV30 to TRBJ1-5; D may be TRBD1 (5 bases). Per the germline V gene, CDR1 is GTSNPN and CDR2 is SVGIG (reference sequence). The V end lost 0 bases, the J end lost 6 bases, and 9 bases lay between the germline ends. The CDR3 is 13 residues long. CDR3 in amino acids: CAWSVQAGQPQHF. CDR3 DNA sequence: TGTGCCTGGAGTGTACAGGCTGGTCAGCCCCAGCATTTT.